This T cell receptor (beta chain) derives from a study of cytomegalovirus exposure and HLA in healthy donors. Background on the study: For the roughly 400 genotyped donors, more than 65% fell within the Caucasian-associated ancestry cluster.

Broader study findings: Being indistinguishable, some V segments were excluded, TRBV6-2 and TRBV6-3 among them.

This PCR relied on a set of 60 Vbeta primers and 13 Jbeta primers. The repertoire was sequenced with immunoSEQ multiplex PCR; TCRdb's copy has only in-frame clones and lacks some. The sample contains roughly 100,000 clones, 73% of which appear only once. With respect to this clone: Its matching antigen is unknown.

CDR1 is ENHRY, CDR2 SYGVKD, per germline. V was cut by 5 bases and J by 0 bases, with 8 bases left in between. The CDR3 has 14 amino acids. The specimen sequenced was PBMCs. This clonotype was sampled from a man between 35 and 55 years old in good health and CMV-seronegative. The rearrangement links TRBV10-3 to TRBJ1-3; no clear D. The CDR3 region has the DNA TGTGCCATCAGTTCGGAGGTCTCTGGAAACACCATATATTTT. Protein product: CAISSEVSGNTIYF.